This TCR beta chain was captured in a study of Ad26.COV2.S vaccination and SARS-CoV-2 variants. Turning to the study itself: Ad26.COV2.S was injected intramuscularly once or twice, 56 days apart. Study-level results: Post-vaccination spike-specific CD8+ and CD4+ T cell responses reportedly had substantial breadth.

As to treatment: roughly 19 received Ad26.COV2.S at low or high dose, single or two shots; about five received placebo; per-sample allocation not given. Samples were taken on day 63 after the first vaccine or placebo injection. An adult aged 18-55 years in Boston served as the donor. It was Wuhan-strain SARS-CoV-2 spike that the Ad26 vaccine vector expressed. For this clone: Its antigen is still unknown.

Clones were read by immunoSEQ multiplex PCR, and TCRdb kept only the in-frame ones, dropping some. The table lists 300,000 to 350,000 clones, about 88% of them singletons. The V end was cut by 4 bases, the J end by 0 bases, with 4 bases between. The germline V gene has CDR1 SGHDN and CDR2 FVKESK. The CDR3 is 12 amino acids. V usage is TRBV14 and J usage is TRBJ2-7, with D uncertain. This sample comprised peripheral blood, obtained in a trial of Ad26.COV2.S vaccine versus placebo. The TCR was taken from a person aged 18-65 years who received the Ad26.COV2.S COVID-19 vaccine or a placebo. In DNA form, the CDR3 reads TGTGCCAGCAGCCTCAGCTCCTACGAGCAGTACTTC. It specifies CASSLSSYEQYF.